These T cell receptor beta chains were read from a single sample in a study of human T cells and chemical hapten exposure. TCRdb analysed the RACE reads with MiXCR anew, one entry per CDR3 protein. The sample records tens of thousands of distinct CDR3 sequences, around 11% being singletons. The material was whole blood, obtained in connection with sensitization to the hapten diphenylcyclopropenone (DPC). The receptors were sampled from a woman in her thirties or forties with alopecia areata. Some clones in this sample may be carry-over from other donors' samples. Each CDR3 is given with its conserved first and last residue. A D gene is named only where the DNA matches it firmly. Not all rows give a size; the values are once, few, many and, for expanded clones, a class.

>TRBJ2-7|NA|few|TRBV28
CASSLSVGVLGYEQYF
TGTGCCAGCAGTTTGAGTGTGGGAGTACTCGGGTACGAGCAGTACTTC
>TRBJ2-5|TRBD1|many|TRBV11-2
CASTRGSAGGLETQYF
TGTGCCAGCACCAGGGGGTCGGCAGGGGGTCTGGAGACCCAGTACTTC
>TRBJ2-7|TRBD2|few|TRBV9
CASSVASGGAYEQYF
TGTGCCAGCAGCGTGGCCAGCGGGGGGGCCTACGAGCAGTACTTC
>TRBJ2-7|TRBD1|many|TRBV10-1
CASSERDRVDEQYF
TGCGCCAGCAGTGAGCGGGACAGGGTGGACGAGCAGTACTTC
>TRBJ2-7|TRBD2|many|TRBV29-1
CSVEALPTSGEVMSYEQYF
TGCAGCGTTGAAGCTCTCCCGACTAGCGGGGAGGTTATGTCCTACGAGCAGTACTTC
>TRBJ2-7|TRBD2|many|TRBV19
CASSITSGSPRDEQYF
TGTGCCAGTAGTATAACTAGCGGGAGCCCTCGGGACGAGCAGTACTTC
>TRBJ2-5|TRBD2|NA|TRBV20-1
CSARSSSGRGETQYF
TGCAGTGCTAGATCTTCTAGCGGGAGGGGGGAGACCCAGTACTTC
>TRBJ1-1|NA|NA|TRBV20-1
CSARDPRRNTEAFF
TGCAGTGCTAGAGATCCTAGGAGGAACACTGAAGCTTTCTTT
>TRBJ2-7|TRBD2|NA|TRBV20-1
CSASGTSGGIYEQYF
TGCAGTGCCAGCGGGACTAGCGGGGGGATCTACGAGCAGTACTTC
>TRBJ1-2|NA|NA|TRBV7-2
CASSPSGQSYTF
TGTGCCAGCAGCCCGTCAGGGCAGAGCTACACCTTC
>TRBJ2-5|TRBD1|NA|TRBV6-2/TRBV6-3
CASSPLDRAIETQYF
TGTGCCAGCAGCCCCCTTGACAGGGCGATCGAGACCCAGTACTTC
>TRBJ1-5|NA|NA|TRBV3-1
CASSQDTRGLGQHF
TGTGCCAGCAGCCAAGACACCCGGGGCCTGGGCCAGCATTTT
>TRBJ2-1|NA|few|TRBV6-4
CASSAEGGRYNEQFF
TGTGCCAGCAGTGCCGAGGGGGGAAGGTACAATGAGCAGTTCTTC
>TRBJ2-1|TRBD2|many|TRBV19
CASSITSGSFSYNEQFF
TGTGCCAGTAGTATTACTAGCGGGAGTTTCTCCTACAATGAGCAGTTCTTC
>TRBJ1-6|NA|many|TRBV2
CASSEVGPNSPLHF
TGTGCCAGCAGTGAAGTGGGTCCCAATTCACCCCTCCACTTT
>TRBJ2-1|NA|NA|TRBV20-1
CSARTDNEQFF
TGCAGTGCTAGGACCGACAATGAGCAGTTCTTC
>TRBJ2-1|NA|many|TRBV7-6
CASSSRLDEQFF
TGTGCCAGCAGCTCCAGACTAGATGAGCAGTTCTTC